One T cell receptor (beta chain) is described in this entry. These data come from a study of blood T cell repertoires in COVID-19. Original analysis: Reference gene primer amplification gave estimated nucleated cell counts. The assay was immunoSEQ multiplex PCR, and TCRdb's table has in-frame clones only and misses some. D and trimming were read from the DNA, whereas the V and J calls and clone size are those reported in that table. The profile shows some 200,000 clones, about 88% of them singletons. This CDR3 region has 13 residues. V was shortened by 4 bases and J by 7 bases, with 14 bases between the two germline ends.

The chain is built from TRBV12-3 or TRBV12-4 and TRBJ2-7; D unclear. Sequencing was done on a sample of peripheral blood. The sequence was obtained from a man younger than 45 with active or convalescent COVID-19. CDR3 protein: CASSSDSLGEQYF. The CDR3 DNA follows: TGTGCCAGCAGTTCCGACTCCCTCGGTGAGCAGTACTTC.